This TCR beta chain was found in a study of blood T cell repertoires in COVID-19. Study overall: T cells, B-cell-depleted T cells, or PBMCs supplied cDNA or gDNA.

Clones were sequenced by immunoSEQ multiplex PCR, and TCRdb holds only the in-frame ones, with some missing. The sample carries some 150,000 clones, 80% recorded once. Trimming took off 5 bases at V and 6 bases at J, with 17 bases between the two ends. The CDR3 extends over 14 amino acids. Germline-derived CDR1 and CDR2 are MDHEN and SYDVKM. The receptor comes from a man in his 60s with acute or convalescent COVID-19. The specimen sequenced was peripheral blood. The rearrangement links TRBV28 to TRBJ2-7; no definite D call. The CDR3 sequence is CASSPWAPTTEQYF. The CDR3 nucleotides read TGTGCCAGCAGTCCCTGGGCCCCGACCACCGAGCAGTACTTC.